This T cell receptor beta chain was identified in a study of blood T cell repertoires in COVID-19. Study as a whole: The analysed material was cDNA or gDNA that came from T cells, B-cell-depleted T cells, or PBMCs.

Under the authors' procedure: Amplification from reference gene primers served as the basis for estimated nucleated cell counts. TCRdb's table, derived via immunoSEQ multiplex PCR, lists solely in-frame clones and lacks some. That table is the source of V, J and clone size, and D and trimming were worked out from the DNA. The sample contains 60,000 to 80,000 clones, around nine tenths of which appear only once. Per germline, CDR1 LNHDA and CDR2 SQIVND (reference sequence). The CDR3 contains 16 residues. The J gene is TRBJ1-5, the V gene TRBV19; TRBD1 aligns across 9 bases. The source material was peripheral blood. The origin of this receptor is a human donor in a cohort sampled during active COVID-19. CDR3 DNA sequence: TGTGCTCCTGGGGGGGACAGGGTATCGAGCAATCAGCCCCAGCATTTT. This encodes CAPGGDRVSSNQPQHF.